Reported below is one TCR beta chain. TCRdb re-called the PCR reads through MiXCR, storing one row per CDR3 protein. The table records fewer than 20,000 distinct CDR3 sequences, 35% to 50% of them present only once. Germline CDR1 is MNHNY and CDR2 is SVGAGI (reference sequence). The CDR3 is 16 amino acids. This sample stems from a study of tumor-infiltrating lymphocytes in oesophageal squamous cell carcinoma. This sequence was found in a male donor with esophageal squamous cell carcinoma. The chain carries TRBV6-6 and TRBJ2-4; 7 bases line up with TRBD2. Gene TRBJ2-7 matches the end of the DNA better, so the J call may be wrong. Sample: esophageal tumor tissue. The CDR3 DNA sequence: TGTGCCAGCAGTTACGATTTGCGGGGGACCTCCTACGAGCAGTACTTC. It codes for CASSYDLRGTSYEQYF.